Each of the 19 T cell receptor beta chains below was sequenced from the same sample in a study of blood T cell repertoires in COVID-19 (dated by TCRdb to 2019 to 2021). Libraries came from the immunoSEQ multiplex PCR assay. This immuneACCESS table, as held by TCRdb, lists in-frame sequences with V and J called but not all clones. Of the missing ones, under half trace to an unresolved V gene in checked studies; the others have no known cause. The sample profile shows approximately 89,000 clones; roughly 92% of them were found once. Roughly 6.6% of the sample rests with the top ten. Sequenced: peripheral blood. The receptors here all came from a woman aged 60-75 years with active COVID-19.

V and J are TRBV28 and TRBJ1-5; D possibly corresponds to TRBD1 (6 bases). CDR1 and CDR2 (germline): MDHEN, SYDVKM. V was cut by 1 base and J by 4 bases, with 11 bases left in between. The CDR3 covers 15 residues. CDR3 DNA: TGTGCCAGCAGTTTATCCAGGGGCGGGAATCAGCCCCAGCATTTT. This sequence encodes CASSLSRGGNQPQHF.

The chain recombines TRBV5-6 with TRBJ1-6; maybe TRBD1 (5 bases). Trimming removed 0 bases from V and 7 bases from J, with 14 bases in between. Per the germline V gene, CDR1 is SGHDT and CDR2 is YYEEEE. The CDR3 covers 16 residues. The CDR3 DNA reads as TGTGCCAGCAGCTTGGGGGGCGCGGGACCGAATTCACCCCTCCACTTT. Its translation is CASSLGGAGPNSPLHF.

The chain combines TRBV3-1 (or the pseudogene TRBV3-2) with TRBJ2-7, with 11 bases identical to TRBD2. Germline V gene sequence: CDR1 LGHDT, CDR2 YNNKEL (reference sequence). Trimming removed 4 bases from V and 5 bases from J; junction bases left unmatched: 7. The CDR3 extends over 15 amino acids. The CDR3 is CASSPLAGGPNEQYF. The CDR3 DNA reads TGTGCCAGCAGCCCCTTAGCGGGGGGGCCTAACGAGCAGTACTTC.

J is TRBJ2-1 and V is TRBV2; tentatively, D is TRBD1 (5 bases). There are 12 residues in the CDR3. Germline CDR1 is SNHLY and CDR2 is FYNNEI. V lost 7 bases to trimming and J lost 10 bases, with 14 bases between them. CDR3 region: CASMGDSPEQFF. CDR3 DNA sequence: TGTGCCAGCATGGGTGACAGCCCGGAGCAGTTCTTC.

The genes are TRBV28 and TRBJ2-7; TRBD2 matches 8 bases. This CDR3 has 15 residues. Germline V gene sequence: CDR1 MDHEN, CDR2 SYDVKM. The J segment lost 5 bases and the V segment lost 4 bases, leaving 10 bases of the junction unmatched. CDR3 nucleotide sequence: TGTGCCAGCAGTTCGGCCGGGACTAGGTCCCACGAGCAGTACTTC. Its translation: CASSSAGTRSHEQYF.

This chain joins TRBV7-9 and TRBJ2-7, with D possibly matching TRBD1 (6 bases). V gave up 5 bases and J gave up 0 bases, with 11 bases separating them. CDR1 SEHNR and CDR2 FQNEAQ come from the germline V gene (reference sequence). The CDR3 covers 14 residues. CDR3 in amino acids: CASSTGQSSYEQYF. In DNA form, the CDR3 reads TGTGCCAGCAGCACCGGACAGAGCTCCTACGAGCAGTACTTC. The full variable domain, its missing parts supplied by reference TRBV7-9 and TRBJ2-7, is DTGVSQNPRHKITKRGQNVTFRCDPISEHNRLYWYRQTLGQGPEFLTYFQNEAQLEKSRLLSDRFSAERPKGSFSTLEIQRTEQGDSAMYLCASSTGQSSYEQYFGPGTRLTVT.

This chain links TRBV5-6 with TRBJ1-6; TRBD1 aligns across 7 bases. The CDR3 consists of 15 residues. From germline, CDR1 is SGHDT and CDR2 YYEEEE. V lost 4 bases, J lost 4 bases, and 5 bases stayed unmatched. DNA for the CDR3: TGTGCCAGCAGCCCGGGACAGCTGTATAATTCACCCCTCCACTTT. This sequence encodes CASSPGQLYNSPLHF.

V usage is TRBV30 and J usage is TRBJ2-1, with D perhaps TRBD1 (7 bases). Germline lookup yields CDR1 GTSNPN and CDR2 SVGIG (reference sequence). The CDR3 sequence is 15 residues long. Trimming took off 0 bases at V and 8 bases at J, with 17 bases between the two ends. In nucleotides, the CDR3 is TGTGCCTGGAGTGTACGGGGGCAGGGGGTTTATGAGCAGTTCTTC. Its translation: CAWSVRGQGVYEQFF.

The rearrangement links TRBV12-3 or TRBV12-4 to TRBJ2-5; D is uncertain. V was cut by 2 bases and J by 5 bases, with 9 bases left in between. The CDR3 loop spans 13 amino acids. CDR3: CASSLSLRETQYF. The CDR3 DNA is TGTGCCAGCAGTTTATCGCTTCGGGAGACCCAGTACTTC.

The V call is TRBV5-6, the J call TRBJ1-5; D remains ambiguous. This CDR3 region has 14 residues. Trimming left V 4 bases short and J 3 bases short, with 11 bases between. Germline loops: CDR1 SGHDT, CDR2 YYEEEE. CDR3 protein: CASSAAPSNQPQHF. The CDR3 bases are TGTGCCAGCAGCGCGGCCCCGTCCAATCAGCCCCAGCATTTT.

The chain's CDR3 is CAWSARQGGNTEAFF. CDR3 nucleotides: TGTGCCTGGAGTGCCAGACAGGGCGGGAACACTGAAGCTTTCTTT. V and J are TRBV30 and TRBJ1-1; 7 positions match TRBD1. CDR3 length: 15 residues. V was clipped by 1 base and J by 1 base; unmatched bases: 6. The germline V gene has CDR1 GTSNPN and CDR2 SVGIG (reference sequence).

This clone has only one observation. The CDR3 here is CASSLRGRGQPQHF. The CDR3 DNA follows: TGTGCCAGCAGTTTAAGGGGTAGGGGTCAGCCCCAGCATTTT. V usage is TRBV27 and J usage is TRBJ1-5; TRBD1 might be the D (5 bases). The CDR3 extends over 14 amino acids. The germline V gene has CDR1 MNHEY and CDR2 SMNVEV (reference sequence). With 2 bases removed from V and 6 bases from J, the gap between germline ends came to 11 bases.

This chain joins TRBV30 and TRBJ2-2; D possibly corresponds to TRBD2 (6 bases). Germline-derived CDR1 and CDR2 are GTSNPN and SVGIG (reference sequence). Between the trimmed V and J ends, which lost 0 bases and 15 bases, there was a span of 35 bases. The CDR3 extends over 19 amino acids. Here the CDR3 reads CAWSVPGRWGDGGPFRLFF. CDR3 sequence (DNA): TGTGCCTGGAGTGTTCCGGGGAGGTGGGGTGACGGGGGACCGTTCCGGTTGTTTTTT.

The chain couples TRBV5-1 to TRBJ1-1; no clear D. The V gene lost 4 bases and the J gene lost 2 bases, with 12 bases spanning the gap. The CDR3 covers 14 residues. Germline V CDR1 and CDR2: SGHRS, YFSETQ. The CDR3 DNA reads TGCGCCAGCAGCGAGGGTGGCAGAAACACTGAAGCTTTCTTT. Protein sequence: CASSEGGRNTEAFF.

This clone was seen a few times. The rearrangement links TRBV28 to TRBJ2-4; 9 bases align to TRBD2. V was clipped by 2 bases and J by 6 bases; unmatched bases: 5. CDR1 and CDR2 (germline): MDHEN, SYDVKM. The CDR3 runs to 15 residues. The CDR3 protein is CASSLGAGGRNIQYF. The CDR3, as DNA: TGTGCCAGCAGTTTAGGAGCGGGGGGACGAAACATTCAGTACTTC.

V usage is TRBV5-1 and J usage is TRBJ2-7; no definite D call. Trimming shortened V by 3 bases and J by 2 bases, and 12 bases separated the two germline ends. Germline lookup yields CDR1 SGHRS and CDR2 YFSETQ. The CDR3 covers 14 residues. The CDR3 nucleotides read TGCGCCAGCAGCTACTCTTCCCCCCCCTACGAGCAGTACTTC. Protein sequence: CASSYSSPPYEQYF.

The rearrangement uses TRBV12-5 and TRBJ2-1, with 10 bases that match TRBD1. J lost 7 bases, V lost 1 base, and 1 base had no gene match. Germline loops: CDR1 LGHNT, CDR2 FRNRAP. The CDR3 totals 14 residues. Here the CDR3 reads CASGLGTGGNEQFF. The CDR3 nucleotides are TGTGCTAGTGGTTTGGGGACAGGGGGAAATGAGCAGTTCTTC.

This rearrangement joins TRBV11-3 to TRBJ2-2; D is possibly TRBD1 (5 bases). Germline CDR1 reads SGHNT; CDR2 reads YENEEA. V was clipped by 1 base and J by 1 base, with 10 bases between them. The CDR3 consists of 16 residues. DNA of the CDR3: TGTGCCAGCAGCTTAGGTAGTGACAGGAACACCGGGGAGCTGTTTTTT. As protein: CASSLGSDRNTGELFF.

This chain uses TRBV19 with TRBJ2-7; D is perhaps TRBD1 (6 bases). Germline V CDR1 and CDR2: LNHDA, SQIVND (reference sequence). Deletions cut 4 bases from V and 3 bases from J, with 16 bases between. The CDR3 is 15 residues long. This CDR3 reads CASSSSTGTGYEQYF. CDR3 in DNA: TGTGCCAGTAGTAGCTCCACAGGGACCGGCTACGAGCAGTACTTC.